This T cell receptor beta chain was captured by sequencing in a study of blood T cell repertoires in COVID-19. Turning to the study itself: Sources were T cells, B-cell-depleted T cells, or PBMCs; the material itself was cDNA or gDNA.

TCRdb keeps only in-frame clones here, not all; method: immunoSEQ multiplex PCR. The data show over 350,000 clones, roughly nine tenths seen once. Everyone who took part was roughly 18 to 89 years old, and they came from 24 US areas. Clinical histories supplied by participants themselves formed the basis of cohort assignment. Within 2 weeks of study entry, exposed participants had contacted a PCR-confirmed or clinician-diagnosed COVID-19 case. The sample comprised PBMCs or T cells enriched from blood (not recorded which). The sequence derives from a woman aged 35 to 49 who had been exposed to COVID-19.

The CDR3 coding sequence is TGTGCCAGCTCCCGGGAGGGTACCGGCTACACCTTC. Translation: CASSREGTGYTF. The gene calls are TRBV18 and TRBJ1-2, with D unclear. V was shortened by 6 bases and J by 8 bases, with 13 bases between the two germline ends. CDR3 length: 12 amino acids. Germline CDR1 is KGHSH and CDR2 is LQKENI.